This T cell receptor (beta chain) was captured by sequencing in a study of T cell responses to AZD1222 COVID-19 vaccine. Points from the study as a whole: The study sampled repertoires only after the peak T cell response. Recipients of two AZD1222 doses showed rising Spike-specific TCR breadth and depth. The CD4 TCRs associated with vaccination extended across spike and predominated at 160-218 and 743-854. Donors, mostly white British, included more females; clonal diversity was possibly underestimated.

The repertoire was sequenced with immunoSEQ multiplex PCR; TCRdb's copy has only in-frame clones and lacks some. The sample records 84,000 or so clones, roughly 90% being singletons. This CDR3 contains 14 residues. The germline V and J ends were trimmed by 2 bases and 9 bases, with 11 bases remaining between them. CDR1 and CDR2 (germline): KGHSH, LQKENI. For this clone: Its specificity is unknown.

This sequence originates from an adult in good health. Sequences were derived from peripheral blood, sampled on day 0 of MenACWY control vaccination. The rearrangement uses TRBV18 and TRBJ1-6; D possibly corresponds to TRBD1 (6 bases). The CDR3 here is CASSPATGSSPLHF. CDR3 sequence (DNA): TGTGCCAGCTCACCAGCCACAGGGAGTTCACCCCTCCACTTT.